The 24 T cell receptor beta chains below were found in one sample sequenced in a study of Ad26.COV2.S vaccination and SARS-CoV-2 variants. TCRdb's copy holds only in-frame clones and misses some; the assay was immunoSEQ multiplex PCR. In the table there are about 350,000 clones, about 90% of which are singletons. Sequenced here: peripheral blood, sampled after recovery from COVID-19. The receptors originated from a human donor who had recovered from COVID-19.

The genes are TRBV5-4 and TRBJ2-3; possible D gene TRBD2, 5 bases. The V gene's germline CDR1 is SGHNT and CDR2 YYREEE (reference sequence). V lost 4 bases and J 4 bases, leaving 19 bases between the germline ends. This CDR3 has 16 amino acids. The CDR3 DNA reads as TGTGCCAGCAGCCCGGGGATAACTGTCGACCCAGATACGCAGTATTTT. Protein product: CASSPGITVDPDTQYF.

The V call is TRBV27, the J call TRBJ2-5; D remains ambiguous. In germline, CDR1 is MNHEY, CDR2 SMNVEV (reference sequence). Trimming removed 3 bases at V and 9 bases at J, with 14 bases between. This CDR3 comprises 13 residues. The CDR3 protein is CASSLAPTTAQYF. The CDR3 DNA reads TGTGCCAGCAGTTTGGCCCCCACGACGGCCCAGTACTTC.

This chain links TRBV6-4 with TRBJ1-1; a weak D match, TRBD1 (5 bases). V shed 0 bases and J shed 4 bases, with 12 bases lying between them. The CDR3 length is 15 residues. Germline-derived CDR1 and CDR2 are MRHNA and SNTAGT. CDR3 residues: CASSDSPGESTEAFF. Here the CDR3 DNA reads TGTGCCAGCAGTGACTCGCCGGGGGAAAGCACTGAAGCTTTCTTT.

V is TRBV11-2 and J is TRBJ2-7; D perhaps matches TRBD2 (5 bases). Per germline, CDR1 SGHAT and CDR2 FQNNGV. CDR3 size: 14 residues. Trimming pared 2 bases from V and 7 bases from J, leaving 15 bases between. The CDR3: CASSLFRTGWEQYF. CDR3 coding DNA: TGTGCCAGCAGCTTATTTCGTACGGGATGGGAGCAGTACTTC.

The chain employs TRBV9 and TRBJ1-3, with D hard to call. V lost 0 bases, J lost 2 bases, and 9 bases lay in between. The germline V gene encodes CDR1 SGDLS and CDR2 YYNGEE. This CDR3 contains 15 residues. The CDR3 spells CASSVEGGPGNTIYF. The CDR3 DNA follows: TGTGCCAGCAGCGTAGAGGGCGGACCTGGAAACACCATATATTTT. Variable domain in full (rest from reference TRBV9 and TRBJ1-3): DSGVTQTPKHLITATGQRVTLRCSPRSGDLSVYWYQQSLDQGLQFLIQYYNGEERAKGNILERFSAQQFPDLHSELNLSSLELGDSALYFCASSVEGGPGNTIYFGEGSWLTVV.

About this clone itself: Germline is not matched at one junction end, which may reflect a read error. The chain uses TRBV18 and TRBJ2-7; D unresolved. Per germline, CDR1 KGHSH and CDR2 LQKENI. This CDR3 spans 14 amino acids. DNA for the CDR3: TGTGCCAGCTCACCACTTGGCCAGTCCTCCGAGCAGTACTTC. The encoded protein is CASSPLGQSSEQYF. Variable domain in full (rest from reference TRBV18 and TRBJ2-7): NAGVMQNPRHLVRRRGQEARLRCSPMKGHSHVYWYRQLPEEGLKFMVYLQKENIIDESGMPKERFSAEFPKEGPSILRIQQVVRGDSAAYFCASSPLGQSSEQYFGPGTRLTVT.

The V and J genes are TRBV10-1 and TRBJ1-2; the D gene is possibly TRBD1 (6 bases). The CDR3 consists of 12 residues. Germline V gene data show CDR1 as WNHNN and CDR2 as SYGVQD (reference sequence). The V end was cut by 6 bases, the J end by 8 bases, with 13 bases between. The chain's CDR3 is CASSSDRSGYTF. Written as DNA, the CDR3 is TGCGCCAGCAGCTCCGACAGGAGCGGCTACACCTTC.

The V and J genes are TRBV12-3 or TRBV12-4 and TRBJ2-1, with TRBD1 as a possible D gene (5 bases). The CDR3 covers 12 residues. The V and J ends lost 5 bases and 7 bases respectively, with 9 bases between them. This CDR3 reads CASSSRVNEQFF. CDR3 nucleotides: TGTGCCAGCAGTAGCAGGGTGAATGAGCAGTTCTTC.

The chain is built from TRBV6-5 and TRBJ1-1; unclear D gene. From germline, CDR1 is MNHEY and CDR2 SVGAGI. The CDR3 sequence is 11 residues long. V dropped 4 bases and J dropped 3 bases, with 3 bases sitting between them. This chain's CDR3 is CASSFYTEAFF. In nucleotides, the CDR3 is TGTGCCAGCAGTTTTTACACTGAAGCTTTCTTT.

V usage is TRBV7-8 and J usage is TRBJ1-4; tentative D call: TRBD1 (5 bases). Germline CDR1 and CDR2: SGHVS and FQNEAQ. Trimming removed 1 base at V and 11 bases at J, with 17 bases between. The CDR3 covers 15 residues. Here the CDR3 reads CASSLVGGREGKLFF. CDR3 DNA: TGTGCCAGCAGCTTAGTAGGCGGTAGGGAGGGGAAACTGTTTTTT.

This chain joins TRBV9 and TRBJ1-1; TRBD1 is a possible D gene (5 bases). Germline values: CDR1 SGDLS, CDR2 YYNGEE. The CDR3 is 14 amino acids. The V end was cut by 0 bases, the J end by 6 bases, with 12 bases between. The CDR3 reads CASSVDPGNAEAFF. The CDR3 DNA sequence: TGTGCCAGCAGCGTAGATCCAGGGAATGCTGAAGCTTTCTTT.

The V gene is TRBV29-1, the J gene TRBJ2-5; no clear D gene. V shed 1 base and J shed 1 base, with 7 bases lying between them. Germline values: CDR1 SQVTM, CDR2 ANQGSEA. This CDR3 has 13 residues. DNA for the CDR3: TGCAGCGTTGAAGGACCCAGCCAAGAGACCCAGTACTTC. The encoded protein is CSVEGPSQETQYF.

The gene calls are TRBV19 and TRBJ2-1; 9 bases match TRBD2. This CDR3 contains 15 residues. Per the germline V gene, CDR1 is LNHDA and CDR2 is SQIVND (reference sequence). With 6 bases clipped from V and 6 bases from J, the junction kept 9 bases outside the gene matches. Here the CDR3 reads CASSNPGLALNEQFF. DNA for the CDR3: TGTGCCAGTAGCAATCCGGGACTAGCTCTCAATGAGCAGTTCTTC.

The J gene is TRBJ2-6, the V gene TRBV19, with 8 bases that match TRBD1. The ends lost 4 bases at V and 2 bases at J; junction bases unmatched: 13. The V gene's germline CDR1 is LNHDA and CDR2 SQIVND (reference sequence). The CDR3 loop spans 19 amino acids. CDR3 protein: CASSSTGGLPLPGANVLTF. The CDR3 nucleotides are TGTGCCAGTAGTAGTACAGGGGGGCTTCCCCTTCCTGGGGCCAACGTCCTGACTTTC.

This rearrangement joins TRBV6-2 or TRBV6-3 to TRBJ1-4; tentative D call: TRBD1 (6 bases). The CDR3 sequence is 20 residues long. Germline lookup yields CDR1 MNHEY and CDR2 SVGEGT. Trimming cost V 4 bases and J 0 bases, with 24 bases left between them. The CDR3 nucleotides read TGTGCCAGCAGTTTGTTCGTGGTGGGGGCAGGACTTGCAACTAATGAAAAACTGTTTTTT. As protein: CASSLFVVGAGLATNEKLFF.

This chain links TRBV5-8 with TRBJ2-5; D unclear. The length of the CDR3 is 13 residues. Looked up from germline, CDR1 is SGHTS and CDR2 is YDEGEE. V was clipped by 5 bases and J by 4 bases, with 12 bases between them. The CDR3 loop is CASRPKPGETQYF. In DNA form, the CDR3 reads TGTGCCAGCAGACCCAAACCGGGAGAGACCCAGTACTTC.

The J gene is TRBJ2-5, the V gene TRBV9, with TRBD2 matching 8 bases. This CDR3 comprises 14 residues. V was clipped by 4 bases and J by 2 bases; unmatched bases: 4. Germline loops: CDR1 SGDLS, CDR2 YYNGEE. CDR3 in amino acids: CASSSAGDQETQYF. The CDR3 DNA reads as TGTGCCAGCAGCTCAGCGGGGGATCAAGAGACCCAGTACTTC.

A single count supports this clone. The chain joins TRBV6-6 to TRBJ1-1; 7 bases match TRBD1. V lost 2 bases and J lost 3; bases outside the gene matches: 3. Germline V gives CDR1 MNHNY, CDR2 SVGAGI (reference sequence). The CDR3 loop spans 14 amino acids. The CDR3 loop reads CASSYGQGDTEAFF. The CDR3 region has the DNA TGTGCCAGCAGTTACGGTCAGGGGGACACTGAAGCTTTCTTT.

In its sample, this clone was seen a few times. The chain joins TRBV6-5 to TRBJ1-1, with D possibly TRBD1 on 6 matching bases. V was shortened by 7 bases and J by 1 base, with 10 bases between the two germline ends. In germline, CDR1 is MNHEY, CDR2 SVGAGI. This CDR3 region has 13 residues. The CDR3 bases are TGTGCCAGCACCAGGACAGAGAACACTGAAGCTTTCTTT. Amino acid sequence: CASTRTENTEAFF.

The chain links TRBV7-2 to TRBJ2-5; TRBD1 aligns across 9 bases. Germline-derived CDR1 and CDR2 are SGHTA and FQGNSA. V trimming: 3 bases; J trimming: 10 bases; junction bases outside the gene matches: 6. This CDR3 region has 13 residues. The CDR3 DNA follows: TGTGCCAGCAGCTTGTCCGGACAGGGGAACCAGTACTTC. Translation: CASSLSGQGNQYF.

The chain couples TRBV9 to TRBJ2-1, with 8 bases fitting TRBD1. This CDR3 is built from 19 residues. Germline V CDR1 and CDR2: SGDLS, YYNGEE. V lost 2 bases, J lost 0 bases, and 13 bases stayed unmatched. The CDR3 DNA reads TGTGCCAGCAGCGTGTGGACAGGGCTACACTTTAGCTCCTACAATGAGCAGTTCTTC. It yields the protein CASSVWTGLHFSSYNEQFF.

Only one count was recorded for this clone. The rearrangement joins TRBV10-2 to TRBJ2-3; 10 bases fit TRBD2. This CDR3 contains 14 residues. Per germline, CDR1 WSHSY and CDR2 SAAADI. V shed 5 bases, J shed 4 bases, and the junction held 3 bases outside the gene matches. CDR3 protein: CASSPGLAADTQYF. Here the CDR3 DNA reads TGCGCCAGCAGTCCCGGACTAGCGGCAGATACGCAGTATTTT.

The rearrangement uses TRBV10-1 and TRBJ1-1; TRBD1 aligns across 11 bases. The length of the CDR3 is 15 residues. Germline V gene data show CDR1 as WNHNN and CDR2 as SYGVQD (reference sequence). The junction had 4 bases not matched to a gene; V was cut back by 0 bases and J by 7 bases. In DNA, the CDR3 is TGCGCCAGCAGTGAGTCGGGGACAGGGGGATATGAAGCTTTCTTT. Its translation is CASSESGTGGYEAFF.

With regard to this clone: The junction shows a germline mismatch at one end, possibly a read error. The rearrangement links TRBV10-2 to TRBJ1-2, with TRBD1 as a possible D gene (5 bases). Germline CDR1 and CDR2: WSHSY and SAAADI. The CDR3 sequence is 15 residues long. DNA for the CDR3: TGCGCCAGCAGTAAGTCGTCAAGGGGCCAATGGGGCTACACCTTC. It is translated as CASSKSSRGQWGYTF.